This T cell receptor beta chain was identified during a study of a mutant IDH1 vaccine in newly diagnosed glioma. Sequencing was performed with immunoSEQ multiplex PCR; in TCRdb, only in-frame clones are kept and a portion is missing. This table holds tens of thousands of clones, around four fifths found once. Time point described: week 35, safety follow-up. Vaccination used 300 ug of mutant IDH1 20-mer peptide per dose, with topical imiquimod. Across weeks 1, 3, 5, 7, 11, 15, 19 and 23, patients received a vaccination each time, eight in all. V was clipped by 3 bases and J by 1 base, with 9 bases between them. The CDR3 spans 15 residues. Germline values: CDR1 MGHRA, CDR2 YSYEKL. A note on this clone: Its antigen remains unknown.

The clonotype comes from a woman in her late teens or twenties with glioma. This chain uses TRBV4-1 with TRBJ2-2; no clear D. The source material was PBMCs, sampled from a glioma patient whose treatment included an IDH1 peptide vaccine. Here the CDR3 reads CASSQWLRNTGELFF. In DNA form, the CDR3 reads TGCGCCAGCAGCCAGTGGCTGCGGAACACCGGGGAGCTGTTTTTT.